These 3 T cell receptor beta chains originate from one sample sequenced in a study of blood T cell repertoires in COVID-19 (dated by TCRdb to 2019 to 2021). The library was prepared using the immunoSEQ multiplex PCR assay. The clones in this table, taken by TCRdb from immuneACCESS, are in-frame only. Not every clone is retained; where verified, under half of the shortfall comes from an unresolved V gene, and the cause of the rest is unknown. The sample table shows a few hundred thousand clones, and 65% to 90% are seen once. The ten largest make up under 2% of the sample. Sequenced input: PBMCs or T cells enriched from blood (not recorded which). The receptors originated from a man aged 35 to 55 who had recovered from COVID-19.

This rearrangement joins TRBV10-3 to TRBJ2-7; no clear D. The V gene's germline CDR1 is ENHRY and CDR2 SYGVKD. CDR3 size: 12 residues. Trimming removed 6 bases at V and 1 base at J, with 7 bases between. In DNA form, the CDR3 reads TGTGCCATCAGGGCGGAGTCCTACGAGCAGTACTTC. Encoded protein: CAIRAESYEQYF.

As DNA, the CDR3 is TGTGCCAGCAGCGCCCCTCCCGGGGTAAACACTGAAGCTTTCTTT. It yields the protein CASSAPPGVNTEAFF. The chain employs TRBV9 and TRBJ1-1, with D hard to call. The V gene lost 3 bases and the J gene lost 2 bases, with 14 bases spanning the gap. This CDR3 has 15 residues. Germline CDR1 reads SGDLS; CDR2 reads YYNGEE.

The chain recombines TRBV4-2 with TRBJ2-3; D remains unclear. CDR3 size: 14 residues. With 0 bases removed from V and 2 bases from J, the gap between germline ends came to 6 bases. The germline gives CDR1 LGHNA, CDR2 YNFKEQ. The CDR3 reads CASSQDPLTDTQYF. The CDR3 DNA sequence: TGTGCCAGCAGCCAAGATCCCCTCACAGATACGCAGTATTTT.